Listed below are T cell receptor beta chains from one sample, sequenced in a study of OX40 agonist ivuxolimab in advanced cancers. Method: immunoSEQ multiplex PCR; TCRdb's copy keeps in-frame clones and lacks some. The sample yields about 100,000 clones, 84% seen once. This specimen consisted of CD4+ or CD8+ T cells sorted from blood, obtained in a trial of the OX40 agonist ivuxolimab. The receptors shown here come from an adult with an advanced solid tumor such as melanoma, head and neck, liver or kidney cancer. Both conserved end residues are part of each CDR3. The D gene is left open where the match is weak. Expanded clones get a size class; other rows say once, few or many, or leave the size out.

D gene	V gene	clone size	J gene	CDR3 DNA	CDR3 protein
-	TRBV11-3	-	TRBJ1-2	TGTGCCAGCAGCTTAGGAGGGGGCTATGGCTACACCTTC	CASSLGGGYGYTF
-	TRBV29-1	-	TRBJ2-7	TGCAGCGTTGTTGGGATCTCCTACGAGCAGTACTTC	CSVVGISYEQYF
-	TRBV30	-	TRBJ2-7	TGTGCCTGGAGTAAGGACAGCTCCTACGAGCAGTACTTC	CAWSKDSSYEQYF
TRBD1	TRBV5-1	once	TRBJ1-2	TGCGCCAGCAGCTTGGAACAGGGGAACTATGGCTACACCTTC	CASSLEQGNYGYTF
-	TRBV5-1	-	TRBJ1-5	TGCGCCAGCAGCTTGTCGGGGAAGGGTCAGCCCCAGCATTTT	CASSLSGKGQPQHF
-	TRBV6-4	once	TRBJ2-2	TGTGCCAGCAGCGAACTAGCATGGGGCACCGGGGAGCTGTTTTTT	CASSELAWGTGELFF
TRBD1	TRBV7-9	-	TRBJ1-1	TGTGCCAGCAGCTTGAACAGGGGGCCGAACACTGAAGCTTTCTTT	CASSLNRGPNTEAFF
-	TRBV5-1	once	TRBJ2-5	TGCGCCAGCAGCTTGGCTCAGGGCCTGGCAGAGACCCAGTACTTC	CASSLAQGLAETQYF
TRBD2	TRBV18	-	TRBJ2-7	TGTGCCAGCTCACCCTACGGGACTAGCGGGAGGACCAACCTTCGCGAGCAGTACTTC	CASSPYGTSGRTNLREQYF
-	TRBV6-5	-	TRBJ1-1	TGTGCCAGCATCAAAACGGGGGTGATGAACACTGAAGCTTTCTTT	CASIKTGVMNTEAFF
-	TRBV18	once	TRBJ1-4	TGTGCCAGCTCACCGGGAGGGGGGCCTGCAACTAATGAAAAACTGTTTTTT	CASSPGGGPATNEKLFF
TRBD1	TRBV19	-	TRBJ2-7	TGTGCCAGTAGTATAGAGGGGACAGGGCTCTACGAGCAGTACTTC	CASSIEGTGLYEQYF
-	TRBV19	-	TRBJ1-5	TGTGCCAGTAGTATGAACTATGTCAATCAGCCCCAGCATTTT	CASSMNYVNQPQHF
-	TRBV6-5	-	TRBJ1-4	TGTGCCAGCAGTCCTCGGGGGCGGGATGAAAAACTGTTTTTT	CASSPRGRDEKLFF
-	TRBV6-1	once	TRBJ1-4	TGTGCCAGCAGTGAAGCGGTGGGGGATTGGGAAAAACTGTTTTTT	CASSEAVGDWEKLFF
-	TRBV7-9	-	TRBJ1-2	TGTGCCAGCAGCTTAGGGCCTCCTTATGGCTACACCTTC	CASSLGPPYGYTF
TRBD1	TRBV11-2	-	TRBJ2-5	TGTGCCAGCAGCTTAGAGGCAGGGGGAGAGACCCAGTACTTC	CASSLEAGGETQYF
-	TRBV5-8	-	TRBJ1-1	TGTGCCAGCAGCTTGGTGGTAGCGAACACTGAAGCTTTCTTT	CASSLVVANTEAFF
TRBD2	TRBV7-7	-	TRBJ2-1	TGTGCCAGCAGCTTAGCGGCCCCGGGACTAGCGGGAATGAATGAGCAGTTCTTC	CASSLAAPGLAGMNEQFF
-	TRBV27	-	TRBJ2-3	TGTGCCAGCAGTTTAGCGGGTCCCCCAGATACGCAGTATTTT	CASSLAGPPDTQYF
TRBD1	TRBV9	-	TRBJ1-1	TGTGCCAGCAGCCCGAGACAGGGACTGAACACTGAAGCTTTCTTT	CASSPRQGLNTEAFF
TRBD1	TRBV10-2	-	TRBJ1-1	TGCGCCAGCAGTGAGAGGACAGGGACACACACTGAAGCTTTCTTT	CASSERTGTHTEAFF
-	TRBV2	-	TRBJ2-3	TGTGCCAGCAGTGATGCCAGGATCACAGATACGCAGTATTTT	CASSDARITDTQYF
-	TRBV19	-	TRBJ1-5	TGTGCCAGTAGTATGATGGAAGGGGTGAGCAATCAGCCCCAGCATTTT	CASSMMEGVSNQPQHF
-	TRBV27	once	TRBJ2-1	TGTGCCAGCAGTTATGGGTGGGGTGAGCAGTTCTTC	CASSYGWGEQFF
-	TRBV18	many	TRBJ1-1	TGTGCCAGCTCACCGACACAGAACACTGAAGCTTTCTTT	CASSPTQNTEAFF